The following is a TCR beta chain sequence with its context. This specimen belongs to a study of PD-L1 blockade in urothelial cancer. As for the study in general: Investigators checked blood 3 weeks (second dose) and 6 weeks after treatment start.

The V segment lost 6 bases and the J segment 5 bases; nucleotides outside the gene matches: 7. CDR3 length: 14 residues. Germline CDR1 reads LNHDA; CDR2 reads SQIVND (reference sequence). Added to each PCR by spiking were synthetic TCR analog templates. Sequenced by immunoSEQ multiplex PCR; TCRdb stores in-frame clones only, minus some. The sample has about 130,000 clones, 86% seen once. As to time point: peripheral blood 6 weeks after treatment start. Sample numbers ranged from 1 to 8 per patient, encompassing pretreatment and on-treatment collections. The chain carries TRBV19 and TRBJ1-2; 9 bases match TRBD1. The TCR sequence derives from a man in his forties or fifties with urothelial cancer. This sample comprised PBMCs, obtained around atezolizumab (anti-PD-L1) treatment. CDR3 sequence: CASRDPGQGYGYTF. In DNA form, the CDR3 reads TGTGCCAGTAGGGATCCAGGACAGGGGTATGGCTACACCTTC.